The clone carrying this T cell receptor (beta chain) was detected once. This record comes from a study of blood T cell repertoires in COVID-19. The wider study: Samples of COVID-19 (acute and convalescent) were obtained from the United States, Italy and Spain. PBMCs, B-cell-depleted T cells, or T cells provided the cDNA or gDNA that made up the material.

In the study's own analysis: The authors estimated nucleated cell counts from reference gene primer amplification. Produced via immunoSEQ multiplex PCR; TCRdb's table is partial and in-frame only. That table is the source of V, J and clone size, and D and trimming were worked out from the DNA. The data contain about 200,000 clones, 84% of them singletons. The TCR sequence derives from a woman aged 70-85 years with active or convalescent COVID-19. Input material: peripheral blood.

This CDR3 reads CASSPTLNSGRAGDTQYF. DNA for the CDR3: TGTGCCAGCAGTCCAACCCTCAATAGCGGGAGGGCCGGGGATACGCAGTATTTT. The chain joins TRBV6-4 to TRBJ2-3; 11 nucleotides match TRBD2. The CDR3 is made up of 18 amino acids. Germline V gene lookup returns CDR1 MRHNA and CDR2 SNTAGT. The ends lost 5 bases at V and 6 bases at J; junction bases unmatched: 16.